Sequencing of this T cell receptor beta chain was carried out in a study of T cells in localized non-small cell lung cancer (TCRdb year 2020). Notes on the research overall: The study analyzed T cell repertoires of around 250 early-stage NSCLC patients, comparing tumors and uninvolved tumor-adjacent lungs. Of the NSCLC patients, fewer than 150 were male and about 97 were female, and the mean age was approximately 66 years. The cohort comprised around 240 treatment-naïve NSCLC patients with resected, localized lung tumors.

CDR1 and CDR2 are read off the germline V gene (reference sequence) as SEHNR and FQNEAQ. V ends up 4 bases short and J 2 bases short, with an unmatched junction base count of 5. The CDR3 holds 16 amino acids from the cysteine to the phenylalanine. Only the CDR3 DNA is retained, 48 bases long and in frame from the first base. The immunoSEQ Assay was used to sequence TCR beta CDR3 regions from DNA. On the authors' methods: To compute T cell density, TCR beta template counts were normalized to usable DNA, which was estimated by amplifying housekeeping genes. Richness was estimated using the preseqR package, with extrapolation to 400,000 templates for PBMC samples and to 120,000 templates for tissue samples. Clonality was taken to be one minus Pielou's evenness. Tissue-enriched TCRs were identified through differential abundance testing performed on productive amino-acid clonotypes, with a minimum total count of 5 and an alpha of 0.1. Repertoire overlap between compartments was quantified with the Jaccard Index and Morisita Overlap Index. GLIPH clustered TCR beta CDR3s with public tetramer-defined viral CDR3s; viral motifs required at least three viral sequences plus V-gene enrichment. TCRdb took over this immuneACCESS table, retaining in-frame rearrangements with V and J assigned. Such tables are incomplete; in checked studies, under half of the missing clones stem from an unresolved V gene, and the remainder is unexplained. The V and J calls and the clone size are those of that table, but D and trimming were determined from the DNA. Present in this sample are 20,000 to 25,000 clones, 80% to 90% of which were seen just once. Roughly 13% of the sample belongs to the ten largest clones.

With respect to this clone: Its antigen remains unidentified. Nothing much larger sits one base from this clone, and base qualities are not available.

At diagnosis, tumor, uninvolved tumor-adjacent lung and peripheral blood were collected and then preserved as a mix of FFPE and fresh-frozen material. For TCR repertoire profiling, the blood samples were analyzed as peripheral blood mononuclear cells. What the authors observed across the whole study: Uninvolved tumor-adjacent lung showed the highest T cell clonality, higher than tumor, which suggests more focused antigenic responses in the uninvolved tumor-adjacent lung. Higher blood T cell density associated with longer overall survival, while higher adjacent-lung clonality associated with shorter survival. A median of 57 of the top 100 tumor clones were detected in paired uninvolved adjacent lung, and 28 of these tumor clones were also found among the top 100 clones of the paired uninvolved adjacent lung. Because multi-region tumor sequencing was not done, intratumor heterogeneity could not be ruled out. Because the study design was exploratory, TCR variables were selected using unadjusted p-values without false-discovery rate correction.

The sample consisted of peripheral blood, taken before any cancer treatment. This TCR was sampled from a female donor at least 60 years old with stage I lung adenocarcinoma. Rearrangement joined TRBV7-9 to TRBJ2-5, with 12 central nucleotides matching TRBD2. The sequenced DNA: TGTGCCAGCAGCTCAGGACTAGCGGGGCCGCAAGAGACCCAGTACTTC. The resulting protein is CASSSGLAGPQETQYF.